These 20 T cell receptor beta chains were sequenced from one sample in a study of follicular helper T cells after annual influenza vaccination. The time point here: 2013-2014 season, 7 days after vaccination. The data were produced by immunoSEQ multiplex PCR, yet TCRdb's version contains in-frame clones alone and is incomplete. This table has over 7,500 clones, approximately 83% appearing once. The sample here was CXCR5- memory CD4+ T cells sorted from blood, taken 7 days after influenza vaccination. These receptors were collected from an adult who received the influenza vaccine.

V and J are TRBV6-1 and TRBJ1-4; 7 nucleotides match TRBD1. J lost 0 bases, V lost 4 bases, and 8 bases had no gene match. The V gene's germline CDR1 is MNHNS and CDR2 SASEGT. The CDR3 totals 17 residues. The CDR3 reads CASSGSGQSATNEKLFF. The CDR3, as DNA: TGTGCCAGCAGTGGGTCGGGACAGTCGGCAACTAATGAAAAACTGTTTTTT.

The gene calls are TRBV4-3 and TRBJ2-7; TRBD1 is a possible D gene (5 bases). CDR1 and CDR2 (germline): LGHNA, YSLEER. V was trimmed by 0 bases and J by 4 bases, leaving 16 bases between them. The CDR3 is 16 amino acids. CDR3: CASSQDSRTGYYEQYF. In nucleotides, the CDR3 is TGCGCCAGCAGCCAAGATAGCCGAACAGGCTATTACGAGCAGTACTTC.

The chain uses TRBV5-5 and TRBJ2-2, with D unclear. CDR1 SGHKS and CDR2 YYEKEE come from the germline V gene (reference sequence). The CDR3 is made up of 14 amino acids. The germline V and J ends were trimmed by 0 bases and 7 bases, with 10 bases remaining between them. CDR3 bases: TGTGCCAGCAGCTTGGATACGGGTCACGGGGAGCTGTTTTTT. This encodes CASSLDTGHGELFF.

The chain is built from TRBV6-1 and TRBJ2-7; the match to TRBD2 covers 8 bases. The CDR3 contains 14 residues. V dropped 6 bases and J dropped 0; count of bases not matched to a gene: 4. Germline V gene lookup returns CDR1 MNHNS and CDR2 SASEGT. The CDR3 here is CASRPTSVSYEQYF. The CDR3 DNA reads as TGTGCCAGCAGACCGACTAGCGTCTCCTACGAGCAGTACTTC.

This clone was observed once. The CDR3 region is CASSLAVASGGRTDTQYF. As DNA, the CDR3 is TGTGCCAGCAGCTTAGCGGTGGCTAGCGGGGGAAGGACAGATACGCAGTATTTT. The chain links TRBV7-6 to TRBJ2-3, with TRBD2 identical over 10 bases. The V segment lost 0 bases and the J segment 3 bases; nucleotides outside the gene matches: 9. CDR1 is SGHVS and CDR2 is FNYEAQ in the germline V gene. This CDR3 is built from 18 residues.

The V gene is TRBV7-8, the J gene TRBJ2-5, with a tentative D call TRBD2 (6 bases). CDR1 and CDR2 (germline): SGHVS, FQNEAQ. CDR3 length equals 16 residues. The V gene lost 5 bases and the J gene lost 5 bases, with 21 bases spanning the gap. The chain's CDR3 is CASSLRASAGSETQYF. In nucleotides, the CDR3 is TGTGCCAGCAGCCTTAGGGCTAGCGCGGGGTCGGAGACCCAGTACTTC.

The CDR3 region is CASSRGSSDEQFF. In nucleotides, the CDR3 is TGTGCCAGCAGCCGGGGGTCTTCGGATGAGCAGTTCTTC. V usage is TRBV5-5 and J usage is TRBJ2-1; a possible D gene is TRBD2 (6 bases). CDR1 is SGHKS, CDR2 YYEKEE, per germline (reference sequence). The V gene lost 4 bases and the J gene lost 8 bases, with 13 bases spanning the gap. The CDR3 spans 13 residues. The variable domain in full, completed from reference TRBV5-5 and TRBJ2-1, reads DAGVTQSPTHLIKTRGQQVTLRCSPISGHKSVSWYQQVLGQGPQFIFQYYEKEERGRGNFPDRFSARQFPNYSSELNVNALLLGDSALYLCASSRGSSDEQFFGPGTRLTVL.

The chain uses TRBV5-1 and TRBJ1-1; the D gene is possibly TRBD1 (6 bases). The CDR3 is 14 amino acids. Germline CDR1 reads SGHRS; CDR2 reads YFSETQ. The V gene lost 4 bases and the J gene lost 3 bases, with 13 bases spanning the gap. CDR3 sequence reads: CASSGGLGYTEAFF. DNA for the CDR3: TGCGCCAGCAGCGGGGGGCTAGGGTACACTGAAGCTTTCTTT.

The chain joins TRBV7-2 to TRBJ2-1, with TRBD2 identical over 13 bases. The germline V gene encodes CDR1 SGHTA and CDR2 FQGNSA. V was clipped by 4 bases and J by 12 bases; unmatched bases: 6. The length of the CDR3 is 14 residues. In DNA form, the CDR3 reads TGTGCCAGCAGCTCGGGACTAGCGGGGCAAGGGCAGTTCTTC. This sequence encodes CASSSGLAGQGQFF.

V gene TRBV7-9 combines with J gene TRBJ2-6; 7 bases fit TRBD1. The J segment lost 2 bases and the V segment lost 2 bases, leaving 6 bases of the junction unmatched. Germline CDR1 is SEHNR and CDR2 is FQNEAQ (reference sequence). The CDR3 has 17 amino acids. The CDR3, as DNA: TGTGCCAGCAGCTTACCGACAGGGAACACTGGGGCCAACGTCCTGACTTTC. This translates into CASSLPTGNTGANVLTF.

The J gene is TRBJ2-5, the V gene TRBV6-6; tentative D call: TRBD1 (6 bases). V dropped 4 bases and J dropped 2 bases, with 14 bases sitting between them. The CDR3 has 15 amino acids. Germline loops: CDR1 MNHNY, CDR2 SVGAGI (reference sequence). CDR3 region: CASSWQGSVQETQYF. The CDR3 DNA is TGTGCCAGCAGTTGGCAGGGGAGCGTTCAAGAGACCCAGTACTTC.

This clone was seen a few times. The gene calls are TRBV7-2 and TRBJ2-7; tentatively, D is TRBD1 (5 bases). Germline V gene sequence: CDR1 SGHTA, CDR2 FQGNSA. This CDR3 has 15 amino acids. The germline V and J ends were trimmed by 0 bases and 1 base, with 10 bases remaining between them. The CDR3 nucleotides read TGTGCCAGCAGCTTAGCGCTCCAGGGATCCTACGAGCAGTACTTC. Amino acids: CASSLALQGSYEQYF.

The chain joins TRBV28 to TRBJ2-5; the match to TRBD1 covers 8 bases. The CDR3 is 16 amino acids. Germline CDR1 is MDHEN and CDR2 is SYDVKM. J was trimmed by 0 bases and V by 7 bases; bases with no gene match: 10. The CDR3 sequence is CASITLNRGYQETQYF. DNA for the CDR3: TGTGCCAGCATTACCCTCAACAGGGGGTACCAAGAGACCCAGTACTTC.

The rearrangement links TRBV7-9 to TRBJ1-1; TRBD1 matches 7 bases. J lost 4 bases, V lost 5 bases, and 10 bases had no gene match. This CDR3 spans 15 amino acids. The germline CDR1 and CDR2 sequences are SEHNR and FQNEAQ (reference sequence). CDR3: CASSTLTGAGTEAFF. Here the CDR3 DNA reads TGTGCCAGCAGCACCTTAACAGGGGCAGGCACTGAAGCTTTCTTT.

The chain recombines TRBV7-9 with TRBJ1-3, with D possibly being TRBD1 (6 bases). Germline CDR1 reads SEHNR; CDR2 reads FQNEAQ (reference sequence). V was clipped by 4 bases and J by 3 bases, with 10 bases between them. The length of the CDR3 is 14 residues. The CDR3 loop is CASSSRDNGNTIYF. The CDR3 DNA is TGTGCCAGCAGCTCCCGGGACAATGGAAACACCATATATTTT.

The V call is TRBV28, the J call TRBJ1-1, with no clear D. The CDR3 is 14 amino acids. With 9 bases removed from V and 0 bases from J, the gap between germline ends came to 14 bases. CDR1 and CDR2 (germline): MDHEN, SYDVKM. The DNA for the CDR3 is TGTGCCAGTATTACACAAGTCATGAACACTGAAGCTTTCTTT. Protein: CASITQVMNTEAFF.

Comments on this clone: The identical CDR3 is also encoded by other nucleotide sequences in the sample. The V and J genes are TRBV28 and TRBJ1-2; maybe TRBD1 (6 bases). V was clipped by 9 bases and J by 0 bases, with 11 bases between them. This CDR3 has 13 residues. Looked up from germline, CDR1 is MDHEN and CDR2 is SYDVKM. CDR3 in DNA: TGTGCCAGTCTTCGACAGGCTAACTATGGCTACACCTTC. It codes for CASLRQANYGYTF.

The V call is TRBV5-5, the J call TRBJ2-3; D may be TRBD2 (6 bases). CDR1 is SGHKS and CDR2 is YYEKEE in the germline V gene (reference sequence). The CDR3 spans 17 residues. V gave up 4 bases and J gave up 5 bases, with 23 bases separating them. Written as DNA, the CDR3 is TGTGCCAGCAGCCCCCGAGGGAGGTATCAAGCAGAAGATACGCAGTATTTT. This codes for CASSPRGRYQAEDTQYF.

The CDR3: CASSGPGEGNEKLFF. The CDR3 nucleotides read TGTGCCAGCAGTGGCCCGGGGGAGGGGAATGAAAAACTGTTTTTT. V and J are TRBV28 and TRBJ1-4, with D tentatively TRBD1 (5 bases). CDR1 MDHEN and CDR2 SYDVKM come from the germline V gene. The CDR3 is 15 residues long. V was shortened by 5 bases and J by 5 bases, with 15 bases between the two germline ends.

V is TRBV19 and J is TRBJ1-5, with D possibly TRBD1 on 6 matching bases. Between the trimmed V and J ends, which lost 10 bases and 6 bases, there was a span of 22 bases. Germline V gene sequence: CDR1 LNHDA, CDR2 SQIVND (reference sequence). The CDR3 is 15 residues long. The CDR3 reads CATSEQGRKGQPQHF. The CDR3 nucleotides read TGTGCCACCTCAGAACAGGGAAGGAAGGGTCAGCCCCAGCATTTT.